A selection of T cell receptor beta chains follows, all from one sample in a study of cytomegalovirus exposure and HLA in healthy donors. TCRdb's copy holds only in-frame clones and misses some; the assay was immunoSEQ multiplex PCR. The sample carries under 200,000 clones, roughly 70% recorded once. The sample was PBMCs. These receptors all come from a woman aged 50 to 60 in good health and CMV-seropositive. Both conserved end residues are part of each CDR3. Each record gives: V gene, J gene, CDR3 protein.

>TRBV5-8|TRBJ1-6
CASSPRAGNSPLHF
>TRBV27|TRBJ2-3
CASSSRLASTDTQYF
>TRBV7-9|TRBJ2-5
CASSLGQWAQYF
>TRBV6-1|TRBJ1-5
CASSENRGNQPQHF
>TRBV18|TRBJ1-2
CASSPLEGASGYTF
>TRBV4-2|TRBJ2-5
CASSGPSGVETQYF
>TRBV6-1|TRBJ2-1
CASRAGGVYNEQFF
>TRBV10-3|TRBJ1-1
CAISVAGPSEAFF
>TRBV27|TRBJ1-2
CASSLFSPGTGDYGYTF
>TRBV10-3|TRBJ2-1
CAISEWRGGRDEQFF
>TRBV18|TRBJ2-7
CASSPRASYEQYF
>TRBV29-1|TRBJ2-5
CSTGSSGQETQYF
>TRBV19|TRBJ1-5
CASTPGQGNSQPQHF
>TRBV2|TRBJ1-6
CASSPRQAAGNSPLHF
>TRBV5-4|TRBJ2-1
CASKASAGRYGDEQFF
>TRBV2|TRBJ2-1
CASSGAGEAYNEQFF
>TRBV19|TRBJ2-7
CASSIRQQGHYEQYF
>TRBV30|TRBJ1-5
CAWSSIGDQPQHF
>TRBV19|TRBJ2-7
CASSLTGAYEQYF
>TRBV2|TRBJ2-3
CASSPAGLAGADTQYF
>TRBV5-6|TRBJ1-2
CASSTGHPARYGYPF
>TRBV29-1|TRBJ2-3
CSVRPGGGTQYF
>TRBV4-1|TRBJ2-3
CASSALLTKQVSQYF
>TRBV30|TRBJ1-5
CAWSPLGWSNQPQHF
>TRBV5-1|TRBJ1-1
CASGRQNPTEAFF
>TRBV13|TRBJ2-5
CASSSRGQGVETQYF
>TRBV2|TRBJ1-6
CASSGGSYNSPLHF
>TRBV10-2|TRBJ1-5
CASGPTGQPQHF
>TRBV6-5|TRBJ2-3
CASSYSEGDTQYF
>TRBV4-3|TRBJ1-5
CASSQGSWGGQPQHF
>TRBV2|TRBJ2-5
CASSGGLAGGGTQYF
>TRBV7-9|TRBJ2-7
CASSLNAGGNYEQYF
>TRBV7-8|TRBJ1-5
CASSSQGSNQPQHF
>TRBV6-1|TRBJ2-1
CASSSSGGYNEQFF
>TRBV6-6|TRBJ1-2
CASSRLETGSYGYTF
>TRBV5-1|TRBJ1-2
CASSDGQGGYGYTF
>TRBV10-2|TRBJ1-1
CASSGSPGQGYTEAFF
>TRBV27|TRBJ2-7
CASSLSGGDYEQYF
>TRBV6-1|TRBJ2-1
CASLHSGGLNEQFF
>TRBV4-2|TRBJ2-1
CASSQVSGGPNNEQFF
>TRBV25-1|TRBJ1-5
CASSEGGGQPQHF
>TRBV11-2|TRBJ1-1
CASSLREGRGAFF
>TRBV5-6|TRBJ1-1
CASEDLVGSAFF
>TRBV5-1|TRBJ1-6
CASSLVEGSPLHF
>TRBV2|TRBJ1-2
CASSYAGGYGYTF
>TRBV29-1|TRBJ1-1
CSVMGQGDTEAFF
>TRBV28|TRBJ2-7
CASSVSGKAYEQYF
>TRBV13|TRBJ2-3
CASSSLYQGLAGSIGTQYF
>TRBV7-9|TRBJ2-5
CASSRTGGGETQYF
>TRBV6-5|TRBJ1-5
CASTTGGQPQHF
>TRBV6-4|TRBJ2-2
CASSTTGGETGELFF
>TRBV5-6|.
CASRRRDRGLYEQYF
>TRBV19|TRBJ1-5
CASTREGNQPQHF
>TRBV15|TRBJ1-3
CATGTGGSGNTIYF
>TRBV2|TRBJ1-2
CASSERRSYGYTF
>TRBV5-1|TRBJ1-2
CASSLIPGQGPSNYGYTF
>TRBV5-1|TRBJ1-4
CASSWQRAGEKLFF
>TRBV4-1|TRBJ1-1
CASSQELTGIPDEAFF